This is a list of T cell receptor beta chains from one sample in a study of cytomegalovirus exposure and HLA in healthy donors. The data were produced by immunoSEQ multiplex PCR, yet TCRdb's version contains in-frame clones alone and is incomplete. The sample shows approximately 250,000 clones, more than 75% of them seen only once. Sequencing was carried out using PBMCs. These TCRs come from a girl aged 2 to 10 in good health and CMV-seronegative. Both conserved end residues are part of each CDR3. D genes are given only for firm matches. Clone size is given for some rows only: seen once, a few or many times, or a class if the clone is expanded.

D gene,J gene,V gene,clone size,CDR3 DNA,CDR3 protein
.,TRBJ2-3,TRBV30,.,TGTGCCTGGAGCACTACAGGGTTGAGCACAGATACGCAGTATTTT,CAWSTTGLSTDTQYF
TRBD1,TRBJ2-3,TRBV6-5,.,TGTGCCAGCACCGACAGGGGCCGGGCAGATACGCAGTATTTT,CASTDRGRADTQYF
TRBD2,TRBJ2-1,TRBV13,.,TGTGCCAGCAGCTTAATAGCGGGAGTTACCTACAATGAGCAGTTCTTC,CASSLIAGVTYNEQFF
.,TRBJ1-2,TRBV19,once,TGTGCCAGTAGTCCGGGAGGATATGGCTACACCTTC,CASSPGGYGYTF
TRBD1,TRBJ1-4,TRBV9,once,TGTGCCAGCAGCGGGGGACAGGGAGGGAAAAAACTGTTTTTT,CASSGGQGGKKLFF
TRBD1,TRBJ1-1,TRBV6-1,.,TGTGCCAGCATCCCGGGAAACAGGGGTTCGACTGAAGCTTTCTTT,CASIPGNRGSTEAFF
.,TRBJ2-7,TRBV19,once,TGTGCCAGCCGCGGGGCCGTCTCCTACGAGCAGTACTTC,CASRGAVSYEQYF
.,TRBJ2-7,TRBV7-8,.,TGTGCCAGCAGCTTAGAAGGGGTCAAGACCTACGAGCAGTACTTC,CASSLEGVKTYEQYF
TRBD2,TRBJ2-1,TRBV6-1,.,TGTGCCAGCAGTGATCTAGCGGGGGGGCAGGATGAGCAGTTCTTC,CASSDLAGGQDEQFF
TRBD2,TRBJ2-3,TRBV7-2,.,TGTGCCAGCAGCTTACCGGGGGGGCCAGATACGCAGTATTTT,CASSLPGGPDTQYF
.,TRBJ2-3,TRBV6-6,.,TGTGCCAGCAGTTACGGGACTGGAGATACGCAGTATTTT,CASSYGTGDTQYF
.,TRBJ2-7,TRBV6-5,.,TGTGCCAGCAGTCAGGATTCTAAGTCCTACGAGCAGTACTTC,CASSQDSKSYEQYF
TRBD2,TRBJ2-3,TRBV18,.,TGTGCCAGCTCACCTGGACTAGCGGGCGATACGCAGTATTTT,CASSPGLAGDTQYF
.,TRBJ1-2,TRBV21-1,.,TGTGCCAGCAGCAAAGCAGGGGGTGGCTACACCTTC,CASSKAGGGYTF
TRBD1,TRBJ2-7,TRBV6-5,.,TGTGCCAGCAGTTCAGCCGGGACAGGGCGAAGCGAGCAGTACTTC,CASSSAGTGRSEQYF
TRBD1,TRBJ2-7,TRBV5-1,.,TGCGCCAGCAGCTTGTACAGGGGAAGGGGCGAGCAGTACTTC,CASSLYRGRGEQYF
TRBD1,TRBJ2-5,TRBV5-4,.,TGTGCCAGCAGCGGCGCCGGGACAGGGGTATGGGAGACCCAGTACTTC,CASSGAGTGVWETQYF
TRBD2,TRBJ2-7,TRBV4-1,.,TGCGCCAGCAGCCAAGCCCCTCTAGCGGGGGGGCCCGAGCAGTACTTC,CASSQAPLAGGPEQYF
TRBD1,TRBJ1-1,TRBV5-8,.,TGTGCCAGCAGCGCGTACAGGGGACGGACTGAAGCTTTCTTT,CASSAYRGRTEAFF
TRBD1,TRBJ2-1,TRBV13,.,TGTGCCAGCAGCAGAAAGGTAGGACAGGGCTCCTACAATGAGCAGTTCTTC,CASSRKVGQGSYNEQFF
.,TRBJ1-2,TRBV5-6,.,TGCGCCAGCAGCTTGGCGGGACAAGGAAATAACTATGGCTACACCTTC,CASSLAGQGNNYGYTF
.,TRBJ2-7,TRBV7-9,once,TGTGCCAGCAGCCCATACGAGCAGTACTTC,CASSPYEQYF
.,TRBJ1-4,TRBV6-1,.,TGTGCCAGCAGGGTAGTTGCAACTAATGAAAAACTGTTTTTT,CASRVVATNEKLFF
.,TRBJ2-3,TRBV27,.,TGTGCCAGCAGTTGGTGGAGCGGGTCCACAGATACGCAGTATTTT,CASSWWSGSTDTQYF
.,TRBJ1-2,TRBV10-3,.,TGTGCCATCAGTGAGTCGATTCCGCGACACACCTATGGCTACACCTTC,CAISESIPRHTYGYTF
TRBD2,TRBJ2-5,TRBV6-5,.,TGTGCCAGCAGACATGGGACTAGCGGGAGAGAGACCCAGTACTTC,CASRHGTSGRETQYF
.,TRBJ2-1,TRBV30,.,TGTGCCTGGACGAGCCGAAATGAGCAGTTCTTC,CAWTSRNEQFF
TRBD1,TRBJ1-5,TRBV6-5,few,TGTGCCAGCAGGAGGACAGGGCAGGGCACTCAGCCCCAGCATTTT,CASRRTGQGTQPQHF
TRBD2,TRBJ2-5,TRBV5-1,.,TGCGCCAGCAGCGCGACTAGCGGGGGCCACCAAGAGACCCAGTACTTC,CASSATSGGHQETQYF
.,TRBJ2-5,TRBV7-8,.,TGTGCCAGCAGCCGACCTTTGACCGGGGGACAAGAGACCCAGTACTTC,CASSRPLTGGQETQYF
TRBD2,TRBJ2-7,TRBV18,once,TGTGCCAGCTCACCATACGGGACTAGCGTCTACGAGCAGTACTTC,CASSPYGTSVYEQYF
TRBD1,TRBJ2-7,TRBV6-1,.,TGTGCCAGCAGTGAATGGGACAGGCCTCCCTACGAGCAGTACTTC,CASSEWDRPPYEQYF
TRBD2,TRBJ2-1,TRBV15,.,TGTGCCACCAGCAGAGTCGTATTAGCGGGAGACCCCTACAATGAGCAGTTCTTC,CATSRVVLAGDPYNEQFF
.,TRBJ1-2,TRBV29-1,.,TGCAGCGTTGAAGACGGGGCGGGGGCGCGGGTCTATGGCTACACCTTC,CSVEDGAGARVYGYTF
.,TRBJ2-7,TRBV5-4,.,TGTGCCAGCAGCTTGGATCTCAGGGGAAGTTACGAGCAGTACTTC,CASSLDLRGSYEQYF
TRBD1,TRBJ1-2,TRBV7-8,.,TGTGCCAGCAGCTTCGGGACAGCCTATGGCTACACCTTC,CASSFGTAYGYTF
TRBD2,TRBJ2-3,TRBV5-1,.,TGCGCCAGCAGCCCGGGGGGACTAGCGGGGGGTAAATCGGATACGCAGTATTTT,CASSPGGLAGGKSDTQYF
.,TRBJ1-3,TRBV4-1,.,TGCGCCAGCAGCCAAGAGGCTTCCACCTCTGGAAACACCATATATTTT,CASSQEASTSGNTIYF
.,TRBJ2-3,TRBV7-9,.,TGTGCCAGCAGCTTAGCGGGCGCCCTCACAGATACGCAGTATTTT,CASSLAGALTDTQYF
.,TRBJ2-1,TRBV29-1,.,TGCAGCGTTGAATCGCGGGCTTACAATGAGCAGTTCTTC,CSVESRAYNEQFF
.,TRBJ2-7,TRBV9,.,TGTGCCAGCAGCGTAGGGGCCTCCTACGAGCAGTACTTC,CASSVGASYEQYF
.,TRBJ1-1,TRBV5-4,.,TGTGCCAGCAGCTTAGTCGGACACTCGGCTTTCTTT,CASSLVGHSAFF
.,TRBJ1-3,TRBV5-7,.,TGTGCCAGCAGCTTGGTCTTCTCAATCAGGGATGCTGGAAACACCATATATTTT,CASSLVFSIRDAGNTIYF
TRBD2,TRBJ2-3,TRBV6-1,.,TGTGCCAGCAGTGGGGGACTAGCGGGGGTCGGAGATACGCAGTATTTT,CASSGGLAGVGDTQYF
.,TRBJ2-7,TRBV28,.,TGTGCCAGCAGGACTGACCCCTACGAGCAGTACTTC,CASRTDPYEQYF
TRBD1,TRBJ1-4,TRBV6-5,.,TGTGCCAGCAGCCCCGACAGGGGAGGAGAAAAACTGTTTTTT,CASSPDRGGEKLFF
TRBD1,TRBJ2-7,TRBV30,.,TGTGCCTGGACATTGGGACAGGGGCCCAACGAGCAGTACTTC,CAWTLGQGPNEQYF
.,TRBJ2-3,TRBV11-2,few,TGTGCCAGCAGCTTAGGGACTAACACAGATACGCAGTATTTT,CASSLGTNTDTQYF
.,TRBJ2-3,TRBV6-1,.,TGTGCCAGCAGTGAGTCGGGAGTCGTAGATACGCAGTATTTT,CASSESGVVDTQYF
TRBD1,TRBJ1-1,TRBV27,.,TGTGCCAGCAGCTCCAGCTCCACAGGGGGCACTGAAGCTTTCTTT,CASSSSSTGGTEAFF
TRBD2,TRBJ2-5,TRBV25-1,.,TGTGCCAGCATATGGCGGGAGGGCCGGGAGACCCAGTACTTC,CASIWREGRETQYF
.,TRBJ2-1,TRBV19,.,TGTGCCAGTAGTATTCCGGCTAGCTCCTACAATGAGCAGTTCTTC,CASSIPASSYNEQFF
.,TRBJ1-6,TRBV2,.,TGTGCCAGCAGTGAGCCAGATTCCGCTAATTCACCCCTCCACTTT,CASSEPDSANSPLHF
.,TRBJ2-2,TRBV7-2,.,TGTGCCAGCAGCTTACTAGCGACGAACACCGGGGAGCTGTTTTTT,CASSLLATNTGELFF